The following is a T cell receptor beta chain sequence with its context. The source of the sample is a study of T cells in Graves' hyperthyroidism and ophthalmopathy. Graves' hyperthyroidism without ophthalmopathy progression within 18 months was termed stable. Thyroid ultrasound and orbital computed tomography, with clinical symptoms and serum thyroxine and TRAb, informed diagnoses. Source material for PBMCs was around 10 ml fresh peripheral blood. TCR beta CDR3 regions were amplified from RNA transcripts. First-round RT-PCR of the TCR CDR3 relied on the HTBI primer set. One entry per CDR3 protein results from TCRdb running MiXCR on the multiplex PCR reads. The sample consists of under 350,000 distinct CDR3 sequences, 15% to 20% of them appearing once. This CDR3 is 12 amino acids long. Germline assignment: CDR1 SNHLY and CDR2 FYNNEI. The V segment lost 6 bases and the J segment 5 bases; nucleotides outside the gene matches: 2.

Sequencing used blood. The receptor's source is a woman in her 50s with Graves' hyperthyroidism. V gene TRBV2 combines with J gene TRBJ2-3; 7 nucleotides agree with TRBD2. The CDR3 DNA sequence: TGTGCCAGCAGATTAGCGGGAGATACGCAGTATTTT. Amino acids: CASRLAGDTQYF.